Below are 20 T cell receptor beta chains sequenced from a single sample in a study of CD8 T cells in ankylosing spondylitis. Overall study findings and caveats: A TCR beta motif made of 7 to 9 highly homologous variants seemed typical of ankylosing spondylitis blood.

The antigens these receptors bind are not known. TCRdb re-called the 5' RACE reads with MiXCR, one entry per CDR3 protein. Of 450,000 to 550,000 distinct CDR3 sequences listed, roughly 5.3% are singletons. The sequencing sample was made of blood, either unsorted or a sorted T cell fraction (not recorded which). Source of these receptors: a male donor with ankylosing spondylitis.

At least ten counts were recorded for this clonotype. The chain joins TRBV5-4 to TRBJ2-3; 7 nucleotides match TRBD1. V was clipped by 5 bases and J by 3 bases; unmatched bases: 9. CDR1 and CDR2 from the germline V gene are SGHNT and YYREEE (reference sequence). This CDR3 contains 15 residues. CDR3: CASRLTGKLTDTQYF. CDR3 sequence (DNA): TGTGCCAGCAGGTTGACAGGGAAACTTACAGATACGCAGTATTTT.

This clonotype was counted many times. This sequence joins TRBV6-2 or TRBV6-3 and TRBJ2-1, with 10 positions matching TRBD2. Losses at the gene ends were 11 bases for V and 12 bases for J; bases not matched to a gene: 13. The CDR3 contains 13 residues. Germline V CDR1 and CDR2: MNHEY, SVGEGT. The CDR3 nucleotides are TGTGCCGACGGGACTAGCGCAAGCCTAGGGCAGTTCTTC. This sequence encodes CADGTSASLGQFF.

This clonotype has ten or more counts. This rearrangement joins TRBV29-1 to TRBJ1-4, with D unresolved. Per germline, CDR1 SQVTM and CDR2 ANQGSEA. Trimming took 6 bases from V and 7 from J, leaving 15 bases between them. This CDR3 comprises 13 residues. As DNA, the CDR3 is TGCAGCGTCGTCTGGGCGTGGGGTGAAAAACTGTTTTTT. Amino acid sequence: CSVVWAWGEKLFF.

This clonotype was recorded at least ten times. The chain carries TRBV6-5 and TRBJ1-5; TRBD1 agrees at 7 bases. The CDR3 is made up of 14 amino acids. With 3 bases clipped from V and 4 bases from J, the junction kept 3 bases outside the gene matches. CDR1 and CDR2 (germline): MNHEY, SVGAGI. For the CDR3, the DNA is TGTGCCAGCAGTTATGTGGACAGGAATCAGCCCCAGCATTTT. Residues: CASSYVDRNQPQHF.

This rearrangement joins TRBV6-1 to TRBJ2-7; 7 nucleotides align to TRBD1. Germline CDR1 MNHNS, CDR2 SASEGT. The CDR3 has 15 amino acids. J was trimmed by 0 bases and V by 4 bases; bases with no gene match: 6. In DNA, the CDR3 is TGTGCCAGCAGTGTCGGACAGGTAGCCTCCTACGAGCAGTACTTC. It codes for CASSVGQVASYEQYF.

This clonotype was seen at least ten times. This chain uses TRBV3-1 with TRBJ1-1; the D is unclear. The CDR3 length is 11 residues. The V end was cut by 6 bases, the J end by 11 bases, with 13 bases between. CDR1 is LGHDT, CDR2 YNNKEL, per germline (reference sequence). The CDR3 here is CASSRGTSAFF. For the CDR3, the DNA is TGTGCCAGCAGTCGAGGAACATCGGCTTTCTTT.

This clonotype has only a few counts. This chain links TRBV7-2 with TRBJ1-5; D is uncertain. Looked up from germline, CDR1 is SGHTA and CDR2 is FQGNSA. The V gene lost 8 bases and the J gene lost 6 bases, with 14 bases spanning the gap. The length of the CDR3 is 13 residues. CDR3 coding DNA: TGTGCCAGCGTACTTGACCGGGGTCAGCCCCAGCATTTT. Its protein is CASVLDRGQPQHF.

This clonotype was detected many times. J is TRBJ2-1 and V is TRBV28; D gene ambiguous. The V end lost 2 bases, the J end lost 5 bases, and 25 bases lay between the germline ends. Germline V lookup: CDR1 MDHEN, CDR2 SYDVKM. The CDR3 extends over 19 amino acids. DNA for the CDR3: TGTGCCAGCAGTTTAGGCCCGTGGCCAACCGCCCTCTTAAACAATGAGCAGTTCTTC. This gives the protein CASSLGPWPTALLNNEQFF.

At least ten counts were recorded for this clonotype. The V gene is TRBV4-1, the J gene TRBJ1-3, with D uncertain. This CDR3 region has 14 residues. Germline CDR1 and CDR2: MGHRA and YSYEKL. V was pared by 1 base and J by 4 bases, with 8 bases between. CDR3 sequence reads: CASSQARFGNTIYF. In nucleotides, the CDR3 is TGCGCCAGCAGCCAAGCTCGGTTCGGAAACACCATATATTTT.

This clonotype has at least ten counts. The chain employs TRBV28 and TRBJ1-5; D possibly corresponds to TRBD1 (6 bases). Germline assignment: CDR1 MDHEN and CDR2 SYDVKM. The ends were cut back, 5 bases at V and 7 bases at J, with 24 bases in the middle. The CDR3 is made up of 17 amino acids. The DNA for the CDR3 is TGTGCCAGCAGTCCGATAGGGCGCAGGGGTTTTCTACAGCCCCAGCATTTT. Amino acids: CASSPIGRRGFLQPQHF.

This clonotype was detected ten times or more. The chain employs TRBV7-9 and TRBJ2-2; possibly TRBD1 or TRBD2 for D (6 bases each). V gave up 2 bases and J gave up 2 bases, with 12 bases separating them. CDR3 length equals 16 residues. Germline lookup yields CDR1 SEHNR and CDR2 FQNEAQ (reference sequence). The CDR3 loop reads CASSLSRGPNTGELFF. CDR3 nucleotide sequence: TGTGCCAGCAGCTTATCCCGGGGGCCCAACACCGGGGAGCTGTTTTTT. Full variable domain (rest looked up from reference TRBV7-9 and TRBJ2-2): DTGVSQNPRHKITKRGQNVTFRCDPISEHNRLYWYRQTLGQGPEFLTYFQNEAQLEKSRLLSDRFSAERPKGSFSTLEIQRTEQGDSAMYLCASSLSRGPNTGELFFGEGSRLTVL.

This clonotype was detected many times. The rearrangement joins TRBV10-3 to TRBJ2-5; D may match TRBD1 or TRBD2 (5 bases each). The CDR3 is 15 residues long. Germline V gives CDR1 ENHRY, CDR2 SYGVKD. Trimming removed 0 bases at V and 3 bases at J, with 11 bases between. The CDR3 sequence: CAISESGAAEETQYF. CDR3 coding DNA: TGTGCCATCAGTGAGTCCGGGGCAGCAGAAGAGACCCAGTACTTC.

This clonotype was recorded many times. CDR3 sequence reads: CAISRTENTEAFF. DNA for the CDR3: TGTGCCATCAGTCGGACGGAGAACACTGAAGCTTTCTTT. The chain employs TRBV10-3 and TRBJ1-1; D gene ambiguous. From germline, CDR1 is ENHRY and CDR2 SYGVKD. V was clipped by 5 bases and J by 1 base, with 8 bases between them. The CDR3 is 13 residues long.

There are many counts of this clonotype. As DNA, the CDR3 is TGCAGTGCTACCATTCCGTATAGCACAGATACGCAGTATTTT. Its translation is CSATIPYSTDTQYF. This chain uses TRBV20-1 with TRBJ2-3, with D unresolved. This CDR3 is 14 amino acids long. Trimming took 4 bases from V and 0 from J, leaving 11 bases between them. The germline V gene has CDR1 DFQATT and CDR2 SNEGSKA (reference sequence).

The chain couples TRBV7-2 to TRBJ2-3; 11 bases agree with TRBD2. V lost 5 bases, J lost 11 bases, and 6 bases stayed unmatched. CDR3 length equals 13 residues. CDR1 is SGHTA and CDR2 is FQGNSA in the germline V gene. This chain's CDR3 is CASSPRGLAEQYF. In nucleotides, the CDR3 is TGTGCCAGCAGCCCCCGGGGACTAGCGGAGCAGTATTTT.

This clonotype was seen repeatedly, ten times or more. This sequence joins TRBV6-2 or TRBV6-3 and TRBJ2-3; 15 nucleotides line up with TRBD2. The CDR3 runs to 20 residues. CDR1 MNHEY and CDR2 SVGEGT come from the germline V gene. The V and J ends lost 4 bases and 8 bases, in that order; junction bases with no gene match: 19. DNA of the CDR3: TGTGCCAGCAGTTCTCCAAGGACTAGCGGGAGGGGAAGGCATCTTGGTACGCAGTATTTT. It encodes CASSSPRTSGRGRHLGTQYF.

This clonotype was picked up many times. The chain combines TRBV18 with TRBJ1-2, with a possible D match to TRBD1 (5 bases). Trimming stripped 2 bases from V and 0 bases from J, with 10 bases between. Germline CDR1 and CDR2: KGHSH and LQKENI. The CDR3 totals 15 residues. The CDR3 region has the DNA TGTGCCAGCTCACCAAGGACACAGACTAACTATGGCTACACCTTC. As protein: CASSPRTQTNYGYTF.

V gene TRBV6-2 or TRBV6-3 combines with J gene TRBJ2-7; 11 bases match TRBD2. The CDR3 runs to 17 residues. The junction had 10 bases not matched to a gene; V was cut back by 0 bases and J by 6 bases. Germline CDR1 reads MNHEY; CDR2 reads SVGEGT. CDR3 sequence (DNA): TGTGCCAGCAGTTACTCCCCTAGCGGGAGGACTCTCGGCGAGCAGTACTTC. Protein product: CASSYSPSGRTLGEQYF.

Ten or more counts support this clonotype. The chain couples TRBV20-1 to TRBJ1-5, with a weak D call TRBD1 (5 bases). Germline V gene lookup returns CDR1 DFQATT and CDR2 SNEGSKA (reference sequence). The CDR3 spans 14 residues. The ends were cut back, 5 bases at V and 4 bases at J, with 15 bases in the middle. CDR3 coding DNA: TGCAGTGCTTCCTCGGGACGGTGGAATCAGCCCCAGCATTTT. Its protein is CSASSGRWNQPQHF.

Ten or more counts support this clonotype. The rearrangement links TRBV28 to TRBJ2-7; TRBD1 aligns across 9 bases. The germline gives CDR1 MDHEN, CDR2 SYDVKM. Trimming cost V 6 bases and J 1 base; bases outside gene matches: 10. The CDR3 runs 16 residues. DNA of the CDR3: TGTGCCAGCAGGGATACAGGGGGCGGATCGTCCTACGAGCAGTACTTC. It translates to CASRDTGGGSSYEQYF.